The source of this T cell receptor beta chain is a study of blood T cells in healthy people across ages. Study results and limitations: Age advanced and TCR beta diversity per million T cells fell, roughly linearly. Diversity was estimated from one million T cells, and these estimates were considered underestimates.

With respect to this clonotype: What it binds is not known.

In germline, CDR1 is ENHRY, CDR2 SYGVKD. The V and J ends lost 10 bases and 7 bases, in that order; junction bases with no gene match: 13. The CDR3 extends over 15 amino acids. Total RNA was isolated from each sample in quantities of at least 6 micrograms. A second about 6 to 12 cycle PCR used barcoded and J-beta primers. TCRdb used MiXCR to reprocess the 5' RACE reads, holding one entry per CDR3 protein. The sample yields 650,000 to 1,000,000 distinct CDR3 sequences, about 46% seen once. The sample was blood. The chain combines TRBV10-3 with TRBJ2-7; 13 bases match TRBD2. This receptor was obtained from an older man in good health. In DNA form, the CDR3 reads TGTGCCACGAAACTAGCGGGAGGGCCTAACAATGAGCAGTACTTC. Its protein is CATKLAGGPNNEQYF.